This T cell receptor (beta chain) was identified in a study of T cell repertoires in cytomegalovirus infection. As for the study in general: The authors relied on CMV epitopes, both recently identified HLA-C-restricted and well-studied HLA-B-restricted. It was the public TCR beta signatures that indicated both CMV infection and matching HLA type.

TCRdb re-analysed the reads in MiXCR, keeping a single row per CDR3 protein. The sample lists 700,000 to 950,000 distinct CDR3 sequences; 32% were seen once. CDR3 length: 14 residues. The germline V gene encodes CDR1 MNHEY and CDR2 SVGAGI. V was trimmed by 7 bases and J by 5 bases, leaving 17 bases between them. This clonotype was detected a few times. What it binds is not known. The chain couples TRBV6-5 to TRBJ2-5; D might be TRBD2 (7 bases). This receptor was obtained from a human donor in good health (CMV status not recorded). Some clones in this sample may be carry-over from other donors' samples. The specimen was cultured CD8+ T cells from PBMCs, collected from culture after CMV antigen stimulation. CDR3 DNA: TGTGCCAGCACCCCCCGGGGGGCGGGGGAGACCCAGTACTTC. It yields the protein CASTPRGAGETQYF.